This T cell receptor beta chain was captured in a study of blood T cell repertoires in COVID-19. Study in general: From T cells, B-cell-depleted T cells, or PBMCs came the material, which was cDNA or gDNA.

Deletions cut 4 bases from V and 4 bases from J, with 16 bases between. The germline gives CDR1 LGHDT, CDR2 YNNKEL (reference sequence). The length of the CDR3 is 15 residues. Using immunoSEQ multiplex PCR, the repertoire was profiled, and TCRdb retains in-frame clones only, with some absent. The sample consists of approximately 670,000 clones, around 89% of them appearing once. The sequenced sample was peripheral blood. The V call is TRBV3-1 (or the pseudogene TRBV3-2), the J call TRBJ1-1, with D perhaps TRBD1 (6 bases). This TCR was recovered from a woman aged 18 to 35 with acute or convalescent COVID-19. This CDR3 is CASSRTGTLGTEAFF. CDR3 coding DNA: TGTGCCAGCAGCCGTACCGGGACACTGGGCACTGAAGCTTTCTTT.